The sequence of this T cell receptor beta chain was determined in a study of blood T cell repertoires in COVID-19. Overall study context: PBMCs, B-cell-depleted T cells, or T cells provided the cDNA or gDNA that made up the material.

Original processing notes: Amplifying reference gene primers gave estimates of nucleated cell counts. Clones were sequenced by immunoSEQ multiplex PCR, and TCRdb holds only the in-frame ones, with some missing. V and J calls and clone size follow that table, whereas D and trimming were derived from the DNA. The table shows roughly 380,000 clones, with approximately 91% occurring only once. In Seattle, patients joined the study during active infection and were tracked longitudinally. The V end was cut by 1 base, the J end by 0 bases, with 9 bases between. The CDR3 has 15 residues. Germline assignment: CDR1 SGHRS and CDR2 YFSETQ.

This sequence was found in a woman aged 40 to 50 with COVID-19, enrolled during active disease. This chain uses TRBV5-1 with TRBJ2-3; maybe TRBD1 (6 bases). Sequenced: peripheral blood. CDR3 DNA: TGCGCCAGCAGCTTGATCCAGGGGAGCACAGATACGCAGTATTTT. Its translation: CASSLIQGSTDTQYF.